Below, 21 T cell receptor beta chains from the same sample are listed, as sequenced in a study of CD8 T cells in ankylosing spondylitis. TCRdb reprocessed the 5' RACE reads via MiXCR and lists one record per CDR3 protein. The sample carries about 340,000 distinct CDR3 sequences, roughly 14% recorded once. The sequenced material came from blood, either unsorted or a sorted T cell fraction (not recorded which). These receptors came from a male donor with ankylosing spondylitis or in good health (not recorded which).

This chain joins TRBV6-1 and TRBJ2-7, with TRBD2 identical over 7 bases. V trimming: 4 bases; J trimming: 2 bases; junction bases outside the gene matches: 2. Germline V lookup: CDR1 MNHNS, CDR2 SASEGT. This CDR3 comprises 13 residues. CDR3 sequence (DNA): TGTGCCAGCAGTGTCGGGGGGACCTACGAGCAGTACTTC. Translation: CASSVGGTYEQYF.

This clonotype was counted only a few times. J is TRBJ2-1 and V is TRBV10-3; 7 nucleotides align to TRBD2. Germline-derived CDR1 and CDR2 are ENHRY and SYGVKD. The CDR3 length is 14 residues. The junction had 11 bases not matched to a gene; V was cut back by 3 bases and J by 12 bases. This CDR3 is CAISDLSSGTLQFF. The CDR3, as DNA: TGTGCCATCAGTGACTTGTCTAGCGGTACCCTGCAGTTCTTC.

V is TRBV3-1 and J is TRBJ1-5; D is unclear. Trimming removed 4 bases from V and 5 bases from J, with 9 bases in between. In germline, CDR1 is LGHDT, CDR2 YNNKEL (reference sequence). CDR3 length: 13 amino acids. The CDR3: CASSRYNDQPQHF. Written as DNA, the CDR3 is TGTGCCAGCAGCCGATATAACGATCAGCCCCAGCATTTT. Variable domain in full (rest from reference TRBV3-1 and TRBJ1-5): DTAVSQTPKYLVTQMGNDKSIKCEQNLGHDTMYWYKQDSKKFLKIMFSYNNKELIINETVPNRFSPKSPDKAHLNLHINSLELGDSAVYFCASSRYNDQPQHFGDGTRLSIL.

This clonotype turned up a few times. This sequence joins TRBV5-1 and TRBJ1-3; 10 bases are shared with TRBD1. The germline gives CDR1 SGHRS, CDR2 YFSETQ. V was pared by 5 bases and J by 2 bases, with 4 bases of the junction left unmatched. The CDR3 loop spans 15 amino acids. CDR3: CASSSDRGPGNTIYF. The CDR3 DNA reads as TGCGCCAGCAGTTCCGACAGGGGGCCTGGAAACACCATATATTTT.

The chain recombines TRBV29-1 with TRBJ2-2; a weak D match, TRBD2 (6 bases). CDR3 length: 14 amino acids. Germline V gene data show CDR1 as SQVTM and CDR2 as ANQGSEA. Trimming removed 7 bases at V and 3 bases at J, with 15 bases between. For the CDR3, the DNA is TGCAGCGCCTTGGAAATAGCGGACACCGGGGAGCTGTTTTTT. This gives the protein CSALEIADTGELFF.

The V gene is TRBV6-5, the J gene TRBJ2-1; 8 positions match TRBD2. Germline loops: CDR1 MNHEY, CDR2 SVGAGI. The CDR3 spans 15 residues. The junction had 7 bases not matched to a gene; V was cut back by 6 bases and J by 3 bases. The CDR3 here is CASRLAGSDYNEQFF. In nucleotides, the CDR3 is TGTGCCAGCAGATTAGCGGGAAGCGACTACAATGAGCAGTTCTTC.

The gene calls are TRBV5-1 and TRBJ1-6; tentative D call: TRBD1 (5 bases). Trimming shortened V by 4 bases and J by 5 bases, and 10 bases separated the two germline ends. CDR1 is SGHRS and CDR2 is YFSETQ in the germline V gene. The CDR3 has 14 residues. This chain's CDR3 is CASSPREDNSPLHF. In DNA form, the CDR3 reads TGCGCCAGCAGCCCCAGGGAGGATAATTCACCCCTCCACTTT.

The V gene is TRBV20-1, the J gene TRBJ2-1; the D is unclear. The germline CDR1 and CDR2 sequences are DFQATT and SNEGSKA (reference sequence). The CDR3 extends over 12 amino acids. With 5 bases removed from V and 5 bases from J, the gap between germline ends came to 10 bases. Here the CDR3 reads CSAGRRNNEQFF. The CDR3 DNA follows: TGCAGTGCTGGGCGGCGAAACAATGAGCAGTTCTTC.

This clonotype was picked up a small number of times. The J gene is TRBJ1-2, the V gene TRBV12-3 or TRBV12-4; D ambiguous. V was clipped by 2 bases and J by 4 bases, with 11 bases between them. CDR3 size: 14 residues. The DNA for the CDR3 is TGTGCCAGCAGTTTAAGGACGGGCTTCTATGGCTACACCTTC. Its translation is CASSLRTGFYGYTF.

The J gene is TRBJ2-6, the V gene TRBV7-9; perhaps TRBD2 as D (6 bases). Trimming took off 5 bases at V and 3 bases at J, with 11 bases between the two ends. Germline assignment: CDR1 SEHNR and CDR2 FQNEAQ (reference sequence). This CDR3 is 15 amino acids long. The CDR3 spells CASSTSSDGANVLTF. In nucleotides, the CDR3 is TGTGCCAGCAGCACCTCTAGCGATGGGGCCAACGTCCTGACTTTC.

The CDR3 sequence is CASSWQGEVNTEAFF. The DNA for the CDR3 is TGTGCCAGCAGCTGGCAGGGAGAGGTGAACACTGAAGCTTTCTTT. V is TRBV5-5 and J is TRBJ1-1, with D perhaps matching TRBD1 (5 bases). V shed 3 bases and J shed 0 bases, with 12 bases lying between them. The CDR3 is 15 residues long. In germline, CDR1 is SGHKS, CDR2 YYEKEE (reference sequence).

The chain recombines TRBV10-3 with TRBJ2-1, with TRBD1 matching over 12 bases. The CDR3 runs to 18 residues. From germline, CDR1 is ENHRY and CDR2 SYGVKD. V gave up 6 bases and J gave up 2 bases; unmatched junction bases: 11. CDR3: CAIRGEGDRGRTYNEQFF. In DNA, the CDR3 is TGTGCCATCAGGGGCGAGGGGGACAGGGGGCGAACCTACAATGAGCAGTTCTTC.

In its sample, this clonotype was seen a few times. This chain uses TRBV7-2 with TRBJ1-1, with D possibly being TRBD1 (5 bases). Germline assignment: CDR1 SGHTA and CDR2 FQGNSA. This CDR3 contains 14 residues. The germline V and J ends were trimmed by 5 bases and 4 bases, with 14 bases remaining between them. In nucleotides, the CDR3 is TGTGCCAGCAGCCGAATGGGGGGGGTCACTGAAGCTTTCTTT. It encodes CASSRMGGVTEAFF.

The CDR3 region has the DNA TGTGCCAGCGCCCCGACAGGGCCGCGATATGGCTACACCTTC. Translation: CASAPTGPRYGYTF. The rearrangement uses TRBV6-1 and TRBJ1-2; TRBD1 agrees at 7 bases. The J segment lost 5 bases and the V segment lost 8 bases, leaving 11 bases of the junction unmatched. In germline, CDR1 is MNHNS, CDR2 SASEGT. There are 14 residues in the CDR3.

The chain joins TRBV11-2 to TRBJ2-5; no definite D call. Deletions cut 3 bases from V and 5 bases from J, with 13 bases between. The CDR3 is 14 residues long. Germline loops: CDR1 SGHAT, CDR2 FQNNGV. The CDR3 loop is CASSFINLGETQYF. As DNA, the CDR3 is TGTGCCAGCAGCTTCATAAATTTAGGGGAGACCCAGTACTTC.

This chain links TRBV29-1 with TRBJ1-1; D remains unclear. Trimming removed 7 bases at V and 3 bases at J, with 12 bases between. CDR1 and CDR2 from the germline V gene are SQVTM and ANQGSEA. The CDR3 length is 12 residues. In DNA, the CDR3 is TGCAGCGGGCTCCAGACGGACACTGAAGCTTTCTTT. It yields the protein CSGLQTDTEAFF.

The J gene is TRBJ2-2, the V gene TRBV7-9; the match to TRBD1 covers 7 bases. CDR1 and CDR2 (germline): SEHNR, FQNEAQ (reference sequence). Germline trimming cut 2 bases from V and 5 bases from J; bases unmatched to any gene: 2. The CDR3 runs to 14 residues. CDR3 protein: CASSLTGETGELFF. The DNA of the CDR3 is TGTGCCAGCAGCTTAACAGGGGAAACCGGGGAGCTGTTTTTT.

This clonotype was counted between two and nine times. V and J are TRBV7-8 and TRBJ2-7; D is tentatively TRBD1 or TRBD2 (7 bases each). Germline V gene sequence: CDR1 SGHVS, CDR2 FQNEAQ. The V end lost 5 bases, the J end lost 6 bases, and 29 bases lay between the germline ends. CDR3 length: 18 amino acids. CDR3 loop: CASSPSGGGRVYSSEQYF. In DNA form, the CDR3 reads TGTGCCAGCAGCCCCTCAGGGGGGGGCAGGGTTTATTCGTCCGAGCAGTACTTC.

This chain uses TRBV6-5 with TRBJ2-7, with TRBD2 matching over 9 bases. Germline CDR1 MNHEY, CDR2 SVGAGI. This CDR3 is built from 15 residues. After removal of 4 bases from V and 1 base from J, the junction contained 5 bases not matched to a gene. The CDR3 protein is CASSSEREDSYEQYF. The DNA for the CDR3 is TGTGCCAGCAGTTCGGAGCGGGAGGATTCCTACGAGCAGTACTTC.

The rearrangement joins TRBV3-1 to TRBJ2-5; D possibly uses TRBD1 or TRBD2 (6 bases each). This CDR3 is built from 16 residues. Germline V gene sequence: CDR1 LGHDT, CDR2 YNNKEL (reference sequence). Trimming stripped 1 base from V and 5 bases from J, with 17 bases between. CDR3 amino acids: CASSQGVRGRTETQYF. As DNA, the CDR3 is TGTGCCAGCAGCCAAGGGGTGAGGGGGAGGACGGAGACCCAGTACTTC.

The J gene is TRBJ2-1, the V gene TRBV2, with 9 bases that match TRBD2. The CDR3 runs 15 residues. The V segment lost 3 bases and the J segment 6 bases; nucleotides outside the gene matches: 6. Germline V lookup: CDR1 SNHLY, CDR2 FYNNEI. This chain's CDR3 is CASSESLAGFNEQFF. The DNA for the CDR3 is TGTGCCAGCAGTGAGAGTCTAGCGGGGTTCAATGAGCAGTTCTTC.